The clone carrying this T cell receptor beta chain was recorded at least ten times. These data come from a study of CD8 T cells in ankylosing spondylitis. In TCRdb, the 5' RACE reads were re-called with MiXCR into one record per CDR3 protein. The sample gives roughly 180,000 distinct CDR3 sequences, about 13% of which show up once; more than 15% is in the top ten. CDR1 and CDR2 (germline): SGHTA, FQGNSA. The length of the CDR3 is 15 residues. V shed 7 bases and J 4 bases; nucleotides not matched to a gene: 5. The clonotype was recovered from a male donor with ankylosing spondylitis or in good health (not recorded which). V and J are TRBV7-2 and TRBJ2-3, with 13 bases matching TRBD2. The sequencing sample was made of blood, either unsorted or a sorted T cell fraction (not recorded which). The CDR3 DNA is TGTGCCAGCACCCCCGGGACTAGCGGGGCAGATACGCAGTATTTT. Protein: CASTPGTSGADTQYF.